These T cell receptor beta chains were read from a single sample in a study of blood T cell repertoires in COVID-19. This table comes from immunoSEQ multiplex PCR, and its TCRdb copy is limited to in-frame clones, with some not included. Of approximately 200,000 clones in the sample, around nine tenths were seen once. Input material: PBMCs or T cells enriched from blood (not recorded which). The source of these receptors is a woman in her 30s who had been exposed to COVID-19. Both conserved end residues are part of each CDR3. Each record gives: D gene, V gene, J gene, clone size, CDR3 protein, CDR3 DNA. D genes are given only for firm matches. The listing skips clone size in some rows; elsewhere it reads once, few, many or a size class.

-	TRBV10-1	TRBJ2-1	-	CASSESGGRSYNEQFF	TGCGCCAGCAGTGAGTCCGGGGGAAGGTCCTACAATGAGCAGTTCTTC
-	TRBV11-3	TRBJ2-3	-	CASSLVPAELPGTDTQYF	TGTGCCAGCAGCTTAGTCCCAGCGGAATTGCCTGGCACAGATACGCAGTATTTT
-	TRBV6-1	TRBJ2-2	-	CASSENGIANTGELFF	TGTGCCAGCAGTGAAAATGGCATTGCGAACACCGGGGAGCTGTTTTTT
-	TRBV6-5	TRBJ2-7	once	CASHTGQGLVDEQYF	TGTGCCAGTCACACCGGGCAGGGTTTGGTGGACGAGCAGTACTTC
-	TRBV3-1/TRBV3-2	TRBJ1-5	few	CASSPQGFNNQPQHF	TGTGCCAGCAGCCCACAGGGTTTTAACAATCAGCCCCAGCATTTT
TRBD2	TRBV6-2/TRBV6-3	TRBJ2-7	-	CASSSRGLAGAYEQYF	TGTGCCAGCAGTAGCCGCGGACTAGCGGGAGCCTACGAGCAGTACTTC
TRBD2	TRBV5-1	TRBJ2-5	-	CASRQTSGEETQYF	TGCGCCAGCAGACAGACTAGCGGGGAAGAGACCCAGTACTTC
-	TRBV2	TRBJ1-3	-	CASRGWTDPGNTIYF	TGTGCCAGCAGAGGATGGACAGATCCTGGAAACACCATATATTTT
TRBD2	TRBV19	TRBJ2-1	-	CASQPLLAGGSYNEQFF	TGTGCCAGTCAACCCTTACTAGCGGGAGGGTCCTACAATGAGCAGTTCTTC
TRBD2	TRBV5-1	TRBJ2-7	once	CASSFGASGSILQYF	TGCGCCAGCAGCTTTGGGGCTAGCGGATCTATCCTGCAGTACTTC
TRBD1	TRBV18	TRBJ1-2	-	CASSPPTGGYGYTF	TGTGCCAGCTCACCACCCACAGGGGGCTATGGCTACACCTTC
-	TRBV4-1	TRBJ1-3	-	CASSQVWALNSGNTIYF	TGCGCCAGCAGCCAAGTATGGGCCCTTAACTCTGGAAACACCATATATTTT
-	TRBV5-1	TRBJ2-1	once	CASSSGVFEQFF	TGCGCCAGCAGCTCAGGGGTGTTCGAGCAGTTCTTC
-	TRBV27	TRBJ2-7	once	CATRLIHSYEQYF	TGTGCCACTAGATTAATACACTCCTACGAGCAGTACTTC
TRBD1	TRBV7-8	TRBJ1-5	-	CASSLVGGAQPQHF	TGTGCCAGCAGCTTAGTAGGGGGCGCCCAGCCCCAGCATTTT
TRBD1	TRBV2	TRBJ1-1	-	CASSLDRGRVMNTEAFF	TGTGCCAGCAGCTTGGACAGGGGGCGGGTGATGAACACTGAAGCTTTCTTT
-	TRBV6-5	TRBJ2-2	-	CASYQGPNTGELFF	TGTGCCAGCTATCAGGGGCCCAACACCGGGGAGCTGTTTTTT
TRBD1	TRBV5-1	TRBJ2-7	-	CASRIGQGPSYEQYF	TGCGCCAGCAGGATCGGACAGGGACCCTCCTACGAGCAGTACTTC
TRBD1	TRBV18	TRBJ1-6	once	CASSSSGTVGSPLHF	TGTGCCAGCTCATCCTCCGGGACAGTCGGTTCACCCCTCCACTTT
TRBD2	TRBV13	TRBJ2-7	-	CASSLYLAGVPEQYF	TGTGCCAGCAGCTTATATCTAGCGGGAGTACCCGAGCAGTACTTC
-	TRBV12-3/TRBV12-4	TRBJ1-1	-	CASSQTDTEAFF	TGTGCCAGCAGCCAGACAGACACTGAAGCTTTCTTT
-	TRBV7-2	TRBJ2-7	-	CASSLFVGRSFEQYF	TGTGCCAGCAGCTTATTCGTCGGGAGAAGTTTCGAGCAGTACTTC
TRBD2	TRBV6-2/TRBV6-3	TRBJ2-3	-	CASSYSPGRGISTDTQYF	TGTGCCAGCAGTTACTCCCCCGGGAGGGGGATTAGCACAGATACGCAGTATTTT
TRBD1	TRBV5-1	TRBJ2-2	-	CASSLATGESGELFF	TGCGCCAGCAGCTTGGCTACAGGGGAATCCGGGGAGCTGTTTTTT
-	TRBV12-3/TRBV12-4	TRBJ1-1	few	CASRRAQWAEAFF	TGTGCCAGCAGGCGGGCTCAGTGGGCTGAAGCTTTCTTT
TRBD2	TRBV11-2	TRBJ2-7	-	CASSLGGGTSYEQYF	TGTGCCAGCAGCTTGGGGGGAGGGACCTCCTACGAGCAGTACTTC
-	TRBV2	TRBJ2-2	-	CASKPGGSTGELFF	TGTGCCAGCAAGCCTGGCGGGTCCACCGGGGAGCTGTTTTTT
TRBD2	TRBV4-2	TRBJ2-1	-	CASSQNWGTSGAPSEQFF	TGTGCCAGCAGCCAAAATTGGGGGACTAGCGGGGCACCCAGTGAGCAGTTCTTC
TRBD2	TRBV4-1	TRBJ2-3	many	CASSLAGGRASDTQYF	TGCGCCAGCAGCCTAGCCGGCGGGAGGGCTTCAGATACGCAGTATTTT
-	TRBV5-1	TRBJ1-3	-	CASSSLGGGNTIYF	TGCGCCAGCAGCTCCCTGGGGGGAGGAAACACCATATATTTT
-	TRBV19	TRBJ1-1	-	CATQNRNTEAFF	TGTGCCACCCAGAACAGAAACACTGAAGCTTTCTTT
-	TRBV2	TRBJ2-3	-	CASSGQGMMITDTQYF	TGTGCCAGCAGTGGTCAGGGGATGATGATTACAGATACGCAGTATTTT
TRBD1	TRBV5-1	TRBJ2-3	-	CASSLGTGADTQYF	TGCGCCAGCAGCCTAGGGACAGGGGCAGATACGCAGTATTTT
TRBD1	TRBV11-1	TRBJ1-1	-	CASTGTGSTANTEAFF	TGTGCCAGCACCGGGACAGGGTCCACCGCGAACACTGAAGCTTTCTTT
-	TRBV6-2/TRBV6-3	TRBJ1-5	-	CASSAVGRSNQPQHF	TGTGCCAGCAGTGCGGTGGGGCGAAGCAATCAGCCCCAGCATTTT
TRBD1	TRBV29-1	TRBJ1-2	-	CSVETGVVYGYTF	TGCAGCGTTGAAACAGGGGTCGTTTATGGCTACACCTTC
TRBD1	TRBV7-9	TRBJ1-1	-	CASSLGDRGRNTEAFF	TGTGCCAGCAGCTTAGGGGACAGGGGGAGGAACACTGAAGCTTTCTTT
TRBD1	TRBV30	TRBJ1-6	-	CASRGQGAWNSPLHF	TGTGCCTCCCGCGGGCAGGGGGCTTGGAATTCACCCCTCCACTTT
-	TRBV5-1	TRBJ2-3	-	CASSSQGRGTDTQYF	TGCGCCAGCAGCAGCCAGGGGAGGGGCACAGATACGCAGTATTTT
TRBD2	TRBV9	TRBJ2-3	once	CASSARTSDTDTQYF	TGTGCCAGCAGCGCAAGGACTAGCGACACAGATACGCAGTATTTT
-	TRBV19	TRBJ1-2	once	CASSKSWGQGAPNTF	-
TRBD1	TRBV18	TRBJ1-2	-	CASSREGQSLYGYTF	TGTGCCAGCTCAAGAGAGGGACAGTCGCTCTATGGCTACACCTTC
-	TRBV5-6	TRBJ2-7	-	CASSLDRPSYEQYF	TGTGCCAGCAGCCTTGACAGGCCCTCCTACGAGCAGTACTTC
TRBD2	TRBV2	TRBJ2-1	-	CASSRNLAGYNEQFF	TGTGCCAGCAGTCGCAACCTAGCGGGCTACAATGAGCAGTTCTTC
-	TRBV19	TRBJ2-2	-	CASMSILKEGGFSNTGELFF	TGTGCCAGTATGAGTATCCTCAAAGAAGGGGGATTTTCGAACACCGGGGAGCTGTTTTTT
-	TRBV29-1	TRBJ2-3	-	CSVLGGPTDTQYF	TGCAGCGTTTTAGGAGGCCCCACAGATACGCAGTATTTT
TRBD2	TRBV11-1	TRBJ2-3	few	CASSPSGYSTDTQYF	TGTGCCAGCAGCCCTAGCGGTTATAGCACAGATACGCAGTATTTT
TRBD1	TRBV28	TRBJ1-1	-	CASSYYRQGSTEAFF	TGTGCCAGCAGTTACTATCGACAGGGAAGCACTGAAGCTTTCTTT
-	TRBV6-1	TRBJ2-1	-	CASSERWTAFNEQFF	TGTGCCAGCAGTGAACGGTGGACAGCATTTAATGAGCAGTTCTTC
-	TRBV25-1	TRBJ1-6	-	CATRAEGGSPLHF	TGTGCCACCCGAGCGGAGGGAGGTTCACCCCTCCACTTT
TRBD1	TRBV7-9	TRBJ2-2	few	CASSSTGYDGELFF	TGTGCCAGCAGCTCGACAGGGTACGACGGGGAGCTGTTTTTT
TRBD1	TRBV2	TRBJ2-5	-	CASRTGRSQETQYF	TGTGCCAGCAGGACAGGGCGGAGCCAAGAGACCCAGTACTTC
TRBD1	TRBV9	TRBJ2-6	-	CASSAGGSGANVLTF	TGTGCCAGCAGCGCAGGGGGTTCTGGGGCCAACGTCCTGACTTTC
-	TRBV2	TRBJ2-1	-	CASMRDLISYNEQFF	TGTGCCAGCATGCGGGACTTAATCTCCTACAATGAGCAGTTCTTC